The T cell receptor (beta chain) under discussion was sequenced for a study of blood T cells in healthy people across ages. As to this clonotype: No antigen is known for it. A much more abundant neighbour one base away suggests this may be a read error. The CDR3 ends on some other residue instead of the conserved phenylalanine or tryptophan, so this is likely a read error.

V lost 4 bases, J lost 7 bases, and 5 bases stayed unmatched. This CDR3 spans 14 amino acids. Per the germline V gene, CDR1 is SGHRS and CDR2 is YFSETQ. The authors ran a second PCR of about 6 to 11 cycles using a sample-barcoded 5' primer and a J-beta primer mix. A template-switch adaptor containing 12 random nucleotides labeled each cDNA molecule. Via MiXCR, TCRdb re-called the 5' RACE reads, giving one row per CDR3 protein. The sample carries roughly 1,700,000 distinct CDR3 sequences, 28% recorded once. General study findings and limits: Because sorting was not performed, PBMCs prevented conclusive naive versus antigen-experienced comparison. The recorded TCR beta diversity per million T cells decreased in a roughly linear manner with age. More naive CD4+ cells and higher diversity were found in long-lived than in aged donors.

The clonotype comes from a woman aged 30 to 39 in good health. Material: blood. The chain is built from TRBV5-1 and TRBJ2-1, with TRBD2 matching 10 bases. The CDR3 region has the DNA TGCGCCAGCAGCCAAGCGGGGGGGATGAATGAGCAGTTCGTC. It is translated as CASSQAGGMNEQFV.